This record covers a single TCR beta chain. These data originate in a study of control samples from healthy donors and cancer patients. The germline V and J ends were trimmed by 5 bases and 1 base, with 7 bases remaining between them. Per the germline V gene, CDR1 is SGHTA and CDR2 is FQGNSA. The CDR3 covers 13 residues. TCRdb's table, derived via immunoSEQ multiplex PCR, lists solely in-frame clones and lacks some. The sample includes around 100,000 clones, about 90% of them seen just once. This TCR was recovered from a woman in her forties or fifties in good health. The sequenced sample consisted of blood. The chain has TRBV7-2 and TRBJ2-3; possible D gene TRBD1, 6 bases. The CDR3 is CASSPGGTDTQYF. The CDR3 DNA reads TGTGCCAGCAGCCCAGGGGGCACAGATACGCAGTATTTT.